The 11 T cell receptor beta chains listed next were all sequenced from one sample in a study of cytomegalovirus exposure and HLA in healthy donors. Primers included in the PCR were 60 Vbeta and 13 Jbeta primers. TCRdb's copy holds only in-frame clones and misses some; the assay was immunoSEQ multiplex PCR. The sample shows 100,000 or so clones, 13% to 15% of them seen only once. The source material was PBMCs. These receptors were obtained from a female donor in good health and CMV-seronegative.

Note on this clone: The germline gene is not matched at one end of the junction; a read error may be the cause. The chain joins TRBV7-3 to TRBJ2-1; weak D call: TRBD1 (6 bases). The CDR3 runs 16 residues. Per germline, CDR1 SGHTA and CDR2 FQGTGA. The CDR3 region has the DNA TGTGCCAGCAGCGTAACGGCCGGGACACACTACAATGAGCAGTTCTTC. Its translation is CASSVTAGTHYNEQFF. The full variable domain, its missing parts supplied by reference TRBV7-3 and TRBJ2-1, is GAGVSQTPSNKVTEKGKYVELRCDPISGHTALYWYRQSLGQGPEFLIYFQGTGAADDSGLPNDRFFAVRPEGSVSTLKIQRTERGDSAVYLCASSVTAGTHYNEQFFGPGTRLTVL.

This clone was counted only a few times. V usage is TRBV25-1 and J usage is TRBJ2-6, with D unresolved. The CDR3 is made up of 14 amino acids. The V end was cut by 2 bases, the J end by 0 bases, with 2 bases between. Germline V CDR1 and CDR2: MGHDK, SYGVNS. This CDR3 is CASSEHSGANVLTF. DNA of the CDR3: TGTGCCAGCAGTGAACACTCTGGGGCCAACGTCCTGACTTTC.

The chain carries TRBV19 and TRBJ2-7; 7 nucleotides align to TRBD1. J gave up 2 bases and V 4 bases, and 11 bases lay outside the gene matches. The CDR3 consists of 16 residues. Germline CDR1 LNHDA, CDR2 SQIVND (reference sequence). In DNA form, the CDR3 reads TGTGCCAGTAGTACCCCGGTCGACAGGGATCCCTACGAGCAGTACTTC. Its translation: CASSTPVDRDPYEQYF.

This clone has a handful of counts. The chain recombines TRBV9 with TRBJ2-7; the match to TRBD1 covers 11 bases. The CDR3 is 14 residues long. The J segment lost 5 bases and the V segment lost 3 bases, leaving 4 bases of the junction unmatched. From germline, CDR1 is SGDLS and CDR2 YYNGEE. CDR3 region: CASSERTGGNEQYF. CDR3 coding DNA: TGTGCCAGCAGCGAGAGGACAGGGGGCAACGAGCAGTACTTC.

This chain links TRBV27 with TRBJ2-5; TRBD2 might be the D (6 bases). Germline-derived CDR1 and CDR2 are MNHEY and SMNVEV (reference sequence). V was shortened by 4 bases and J by 5 bases, with 14 bases between the two germline ends. This CDR3 contains 14 residues. This CDR3 is CASSSEGYRETQYF. The DNA of the CDR3 is TGTGCCAGCAGTTCGGAGGGGTATCGGGAGACCCAGTACTTC.

This clone was counted between two and nine times. The chain couples TRBV29-1 to TRBJ2-7; D possibly corresponds to TRBD1 (6 bases). The CDR3 runs to 15 residues. Germline-derived CDR1 and CDR2 are SQVTM and ANQGSEA. Deletions cut 0 bases from V and 3 bases from J, with 15 bases between. CDR3 in amino acids: CSVEEATRGNYEQYF. The CDR3 DNA sequence: TGCAGCGTTGAAGAGGCGACAAGGGGGAACTACGAGCAGTACTTC.

V gene TRBV10-2 combines with J gene TRBJ1-1; D call uncertain. Germline assignment: CDR1 WSHSY and CDR2 SAAADI. This CDR3 is built from 13 residues. V was pared by 6 bases and J by 4 bases, with 12 bases between. For the CDR3, the DNA is TGCGCCAGCAGACTTGGTCTGCGCACTGAAGCTTTCTTT. Translated, it gives CASRLGLRTEAFF.

DNA for the CDR3: TGTGCCAGCAGTTTATACCGGGACAGTAACTATGGCTACACCTTC. Translated: CASSLYRDSNYGYTF. J is TRBJ1-2 and V is TRBV28, with 7 nucleotides matching TRBD1. This CDR3 is 15 amino acids long. Trimming cost V 1 base and J 1 base; bases outside gene matches: 3. CDR1 and CDR2 (germline): MDHEN, SYDVKM.

This chain uses TRBV5-6 with TRBJ2-5; D is possibly TRBD2 (5 bases). Germline V gene sequence: CDR1 SGHDT, CDR2 YYEEEE. The CDR3 runs to 13 residues. Trimming took 3 bases from V and 5 from J, leaving 11 bases between them. The CDR3 reads CASSWERSETQYF. The CDR3 DNA reads TGTGCCAGCAGCTGGGAGCGAAGTGAGACCCAGTACTTC.

J is TRBJ2-5 and V is TRBV29-1; TRBD2 aligns across 8 bases. With V trimmed by 7 bases and J by 5 bases, 6 bases remained unmatched. CDR3 length equals 12 residues. The germline V gene has CDR1 SQVTM and CDR2 ANQGSEA. CDR3 in amino acids: CSAAGGEETQYF. The CDR3 DNA sequence: TGCAGCGCCGCCGGGGGGGAGGAGACCCAGTACTTC.

This clone was seen a handful of times. The chain employs TRBV27 and TRBJ2-2, with 7 nucleotides matching TRBD2. The ends lost 5 bases at V and 2 bases at J; junction bases unmatched: 8. This CDR3 region has 16 residues. Germline V gene sequence: CDR1 MNHEY, CDR2 SMNVEV (reference sequence). The CDR3 nucleotides are TGTGCCAGCAGTCCTACCGGGACTATCAACACCGGGGAGCTGTTTTTT. It translates to CASSPTGTINTGELFF.